The clone carrying this T cell receptor (beta chain) showed up many times. This specimen comes from a study of spatial heterogeneity in lung cancer. Time point given: sample taken at primary tumor resection. The CDR3 covers 13 residues. Trimming left V 7 bases short and J 0 bases short, with 10 bases between. One entry per CDR3 protein results from TCRdb running MiXCR on the 5' RACE reads. The sample holds 13,000 or so distinct CDR3 sequences, approximately 3.8% seen once. Here the sequenced sample was PBMCs, taken at surgery. The genes are TRBV12-3 or TRBV12-4 and TRBJ2-7, with a tentative D call TRBD1 (5 bases). The source of this sequence is a male donor with early-stage non-small cell lung cancer. CDR3: CASKGQSSYEQYF. The CDR3 DNA reads TGTGCCAGCAAGGGGCAGAGCTCCTACGAGCAGTACTTC.